The 3 T cell receptor beta chains below were found in one sample sequenced in a study of CD8+ T cells in alopecia areata. TCR sequencing used cDNA made by reverse transcription of extracted RNA. Generated by immunoSEQ multiplex PCR, the TCRdb table keeps only in-frame clones and is missing some. Altogether 200,000 to 250,000 clones are present, under 70% being singletons, with the ten largest covering 0.95% to 1.5%. Described treatment: oral pan-JAK inhibitor, 5-10 mg twice daily. Sample: CD4+ T cells sorted from blood, taken around week 44, from a patient treated with tofacitinib. All receptors come from a human donor with alopecia areata.

The rearrangement joins TRBV5-1 to TRBJ2-2; D may be TRBD1 (5 bases). Trimming stripped 3 bases from V and 6 bases from J, with 15 bases between. The CDR3 spans 15 residues. Germline V gene sequence: CDR1 SGHRS, CDR2 YFSETQ. DNA of the CDR3: TGCGCCAGCAGCTCGCGTAACCGCAGGGCCGGGGAGCTGTTTTTT. Translating gives CASSSRNRRAGELFF.

V gene TRBV23-1 combines with J gene TRBJ2-3, with D perhaps given as TRBD1 or TRBD2 (5 bases each). TRBV23-1 is marked as an open reading frame, function uncertain. The germline V and J ends were trimmed by 3 bases and 3 bases, with 10 bases remaining between them. The CDR3 spans 14 residues. CDR3 amino acids: CASSQRGDTDTQYF. CDR3 nucleotides: TGCGCCAGCAGTCAGAGGGGAGATACAGATACGCAGTATTTT.

This clone was detected a few times. This rearrangement joins TRBV4-3 to TRBJ2-2, with D tentatively TRBD2 (6 bases). Germline V gene data show CDR1 as LGHNA and CDR2 as YSLEER. The CDR3 loop spans 14 amino acids. Between the trimmed V and J ends, which lost 4 bases and 7 bases, there was a span of 13 bases. This CDR3 is CASSRGTYGGELFF. The CDR3 DNA reads TGCGCCAGCAGCCGCGGGACCTATGGCGGGGAGCTGTTTTTT.